This TCR beta chain was recovered during a study of T cells after somatic rescue of genetic block. This table comes from immunoSEQ multiplex PCR, and its TCRdb copy is limited to in-frame clones, with some not included. The table has approximately 13,000 clones, over 65% seen once; the top ten hold about a fifth. The CDR3 totals 16 residues. Trimming cost V 4 bases and J 5 bases, with 20 bases left between them. Per germline, CDR1 LNHDA and CDR2 SQIVND (reference sequence). The source is a boy aged 5-17 years. This chain links TRBV19 with TRBJ1-2; tentatively, D is TRBD1 (6 bases). Sequencing input: peripheral blood mononuclear cells (PBMCs). The CDR3 region is CASSREAQGRRYGYTF. As DNA, the CDR3 is TGTGCCAGTAGTAGGGAGGCTCAGGGGCGGCGGTATGGCTACACCTTC.